This entry lists 12 T cell receptor beta chains sequenced from one sample in a study of T cells in Graves' hyperthyroidism and ophthalmopathy (dated by TCRdb to the late 2010s). Receptors were amplified or captured by multiplex PCR. These reads were obtained on an Illumina HiSeq 2000. Amplification of TCR beta CDR3 regions was carried out from RNA transcripts. A first-round RT-PCR of the TCR CDR3 used the HTBI primer set with the Qiagen OneStep RT-PCR kit. TCRdb took the public reads, trimmed them with fastp at Q25, ran MiXCR for clone calling and kept in-frame beta chains. Each record represents a unique CDR3 protein, reported with the most common genes and DNA among its rows. Recorded for this sample are 400,000 to 600,000 distinct CDR3 sequences; less than 25% of them occurred a single time. The ten largest account for about a quarter of the sample. Material for sequencing was blood. The receptors come from a man younger than 30 with Graves' hyperthyroidism.

This clonotype appeared many times. The chain couples TRBV7-9 to TRBJ2-6; the D call may be TRBD1 or TRBD2 (5 bases each). V lost 6 bases and J lost 11, with 14 bases in between. The CDR3 totals 13 residues. The germline CDR1 and CDR2 sequences are SEHNR and FQNEAQ (reference sequence). The CDR3 region is CASSGTAPYVLTF. The CDR3 region has the DNA TGTGCCAGCAGTGGGACCGCACCATACGTCCTGACTTTC.

The chain carries TRBV6-1 and TRBJ2-7, with D unclear. The CDR3 spans 14 residues. The V gene lost 3 bases and the J gene lost 4 bases, with 13 bases spanning the gap. The germline V gene encodes CDR1 MNHNS and CDR2 SASEGT. CDR3 protein: CASSDGLGIYEQYF. For the CDR3, the DNA is TGTGCCAGCAGTGACGGGTTGGGGATATACGAGCAGTACTTC.

V and J are TRBV18 and TRBJ1-1; D not resolved. The CDR3 extends over 11 amino acids. The germline V gene has CDR1 KGHSH and CDR2 LQKENI. Trimming left V 3 bases short and J 8 bases short, with 7 bases between. The CDR3, as DNA: TGTGCCAGCTCACCGAAGGGAGAAGCTTTCTTT. Translated, it gives CASSPKGEAFF.

Ten or more counts support this clonotype. V is TRBV6-1 and J is TRBJ2-7, with TRBD2 matching over 7 bases. The CDR3 is 13 residues long. Germline values: CDR1 MNHNS, CDR2 SASEGT. The V and J ends lost 7 bases and 3 bases, in that order; junction bases with no gene match: 6. CDR3 coding DNA: TGTGCCAGCACGGGCCAGCGGGGCTACGAGCAGTACTTC. Translating gives CASTGQRGYEQYF.

This clonotype was seen repeatedly, ten times or more. This chain uses TRBV28 with TRBJ1-1; D is possibly TRBD1 (5 bases). This CDR3 contains 13 residues. Trimming left V 8 bases short and J 4 bases short, with 14 bases between. CDR1 is MDHEN, CDR2 SYDVKM, per germline. CDR3 loop: CASLEGAGTEAFF. The CDR3 coding sequence is TGTGCCAGCTTGGAAGGGGCTGGCACTGAAGCTTTCTTT.

Ten or more counts support this clonotype. The chain carries TRBV14 and TRBJ2-7; D gene ambiguous. Germline CDR1 is SGHDN and CDR2 is FVKESK. The CDR3 consists of 15 residues. The germline V and J ends were trimmed by 1 base and 3 bases, with 13 bases remaining between them. The CDR3 loop reads CASSQGSGSNYEQYF. Here the CDR3 DNA reads TGTGCCAGCAGCCAAGGGTCCGGGTCAAACTACGAGCAGTACTTC.

V usage is TRBV6-1 and J usage is TRBJ2-6; 9 nucleotides agree with TRBD1. V was clipped by 6 bases and J by 0 bases; unmatched bases: 6. The CDR3 has 17 amino acids. CDR1 and CDR2 (germline): MNHNS, SASEGT. The CDR3 DNA is TGTGCCAGCAGGTCCGGGACAGGGCACTCTGGGGCCAACGTCCTGACTTTC. Amino acid sequence: CASRSGTGHSGANVLTF.

This clonotype was recorded many times. V and J are TRBV29-1 and TRBJ1-2; no definite D call. The germline V gene encodes CDR1 SQVTM and CDR2 ANQGSEA. The CDR3 extends over 12 amino acids. V was cut by 3 bases and J by 8 bases, with 13 bases left in between. DNA for the CDR3: TGCAGCGTTGATTTGAATGTTCCCGGCTACACCTTC. Its protein is CSVDLNVPGYTF. Based on the CDR3 plus reference TRBV29-1 and TRBJ1-2, the full variable domain is SAVISQKPSRDICQRGTSLTIQCQVDSQVTMMFWYRQQPGQSLTLIATANQGSEATYESGFVIDKFPISRPNLTFSTLTVSNMSPEDSSIYLCSVDLNVPGYTFGSGTRLTVV.

A note on this clonotype: Being one base from a much bigger clone, this may be a read error. This chain links TRBV7-2 with TRBJ1-1; 8 nucleotides agree with TRBD1. Looked up from germline, CDR1 is SGHTA and CDR2 is FQGNSA. The CDR3 consists of 15 residues. The trim removed 5 bases at V and 4 bases at J, leaving 9 bases unmatched. CDR3 nucleotide sequence: TGTGCCAGCAGCACCCAGGGGGCCTGGTGCACTGAAGCTTTCTTT. It codes for CASSTQGAWCTEAFF.

The V and J genes are TRBV12-3 or TRBV12-4 and TRBJ2-4; 10 bases are shared with TRBD1. TRBJ2-1 matches the DNA end more closely, so the J call is doubtful. This CDR3 has 15 amino acids. Written as DNA, the CDR3 is TGTGCCAGACTATCCGGGACAGGGGTTCTGGACATTCAGTTCTTC. Translation gives CARLSGTGVLDIQFF.

This clonotype was counted at least ten times. The V and J genes are TRBV13 and TRBJ2-5; a possible D gene is TRBD2 (6 bases). Trimming shortened V by 5 bases and J by 3 bases, and 13 bases separated the two germline ends. CDR3 length equals 14 residues. Germline assignment: CDR1 PRHDT and CDR2 FYEKMQ (reference sequence). In DNA, the CDR3 is TGTGCCAGCAGCAGGGTGGGGGGTGAAGAGACCCAGTACTTC. Residues: CASSRVGGEETQYF.

Many counts were recorded for this clonotype. V gene TRBV9 combines with J gene TRBJ2-2; possible D gene TRBD1, 6 bases. The CDR3 length is 15 residues. Germline CDR1 and CDR2: SGDLS and YYNGEE. The germline V and J ends were trimmed by 4 bases and 5 bases, with 15 bases remaining between them. The CDR3: CASSIVGAWTGELFF. The CDR3 DNA follows: TGTGCCAGCAGCATAGTGGGGGCCTGGACCGGGGAGCTGTTTTTT.